This TCR beta chain was recovered during a study of T cell responses to AZD1222 COVID-19 vaccine (dated by TCRdb to about 2021). In terms of the full investigation: TCR sequencing covered more than 230 trial participants: about 210 given two doses of AZD1222 and approximately 25 given two doses of MenACWY control vaccine. Enrollment into the trials was organized by age into subgroups of 18-55, 56-69 and 70-plus years, and those subgroups contained approximately 160, 26 and 62 TCR-sequenced participants, respectively.

Note on this clone: What antigen it recognizes has not been identified. Base qualities are not recorded, but no much larger clone differs from it by a single base.

The CDR3 regions of human TCRbeta chains were subjected to immunosequencing. Turning to the authors' computational methods: Repertoire TCRs were matched against a reference library of SARS-CoV-2-specific TCRs generated with the MIRA antigen-specificity platform. Breadth meant the fraction of unique TCRs that were SARS-CoV-2-associated, whereas depth meant the fraction of total T cells that were SARS-CoV-2-associated. Each spike-specific TCR was assigned to its reactive spike region and to a CD4 or CD8 class using the MIRA data. Log10-transformed breadth and depth values were compared by one-way ANOVA with Sidak's multiple comparisons tests. The table was pulled from immuneACCESS by TCRdb, which kept in-frame rearrangements only. Such tables lose some clones; where checked, under half of the loss comes from unresolved V genes, and the rest has no known cause. D and trimming were read from the DNA, whereas the V and J calls and clone size are those reported in that table. This sample gives around 85,000 clones in total; 85% to 90% of them show up just once. 1.3% to 1.5% of the sample belongs to the ten largest clones.

The investigation overall reported the following: Reportedly, almost half of the unique spike-specific TCRs recognized epitopes lying outside the regions that are mutated in the B.1.351 and B.1.1.7 variants. The 56-69-year group was small, and its depth increase did not reach significance, likely because of low power. After two AZD1222 doses, both the breadth and the depth of spike-specific TCRs were significantly higher than at day 0 and than in MenACWY recipients. Because no day 14 peak-response samples were available, the repertoires could be characterized only after the peak T cell response. Participants were mostly white British, with more females than males. The authors suggested clonal diversity may have been underestimated. The whole spike protein was spanned by vaccine-associated CD4 TCRs, and dominant responses were seen in regions 160-218 and 743-854. Conclusions about previously exposed vaccinees are limited, since just five or six AZD1222 recipients were seropositive for SARS-CoV-2 at baseline.

The label giving this sample's time point can be read as: about 28 days (+/-7) after the second vaccine dose. AZD1222 recipients with second doses at about 4 weeks or about 12 weeks were pooled, because spike-specific TCR depth and breadth did not differ between schedules. Samples from vaccinated people were obtained from the UK trials COV001 and COV002, which included a single-blind randomized controlled phase 2/3 trial of AZD1222 (ChAdOx1 nCoV-19) in healthy adults. For TCRbeta chain sequencing, PBMC samples from trial participants were taken at day 0 and at day 28 after the second dose. From cysteine to phenylalanine, the CDR3 is 11 amino acids long. CDR3 DNA only is kept here, 33 bases in frame from base 1. V loses 10 bases of germline sequence and J loses 6 bases, and the interval between the two ends is 13 bases. According to the germline V gene, CDR1 reads MNHEY and CDR2 reads SVGAGI.

The sample consisted of peripheral blood, taken 28 days after the second AZD1222 dose. The source is an adult who received the AZD1222 COVID-19 vaccine. This receptor chain uses TRBV6-5 and TRBJ2-7; the D gene identity is not certain. The nucleotide sequence is given as TGTGCCACCGAATCCTTGAGCGAGCAGTACTTC. This sequence encodes CATESLSEQYF.